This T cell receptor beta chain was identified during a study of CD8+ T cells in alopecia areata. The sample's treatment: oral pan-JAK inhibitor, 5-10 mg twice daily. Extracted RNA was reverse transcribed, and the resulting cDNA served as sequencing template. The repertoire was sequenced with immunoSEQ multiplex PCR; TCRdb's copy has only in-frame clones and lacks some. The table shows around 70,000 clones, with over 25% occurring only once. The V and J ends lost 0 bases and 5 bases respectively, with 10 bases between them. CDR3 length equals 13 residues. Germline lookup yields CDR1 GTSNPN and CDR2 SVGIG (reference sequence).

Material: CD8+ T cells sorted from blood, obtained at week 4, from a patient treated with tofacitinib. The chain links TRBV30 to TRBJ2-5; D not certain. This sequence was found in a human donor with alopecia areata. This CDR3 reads CAWSVRTGETQYF. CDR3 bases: TGTGCCTGGAGTGTTCGTACCGGGGAGACCCAGTACTTC.